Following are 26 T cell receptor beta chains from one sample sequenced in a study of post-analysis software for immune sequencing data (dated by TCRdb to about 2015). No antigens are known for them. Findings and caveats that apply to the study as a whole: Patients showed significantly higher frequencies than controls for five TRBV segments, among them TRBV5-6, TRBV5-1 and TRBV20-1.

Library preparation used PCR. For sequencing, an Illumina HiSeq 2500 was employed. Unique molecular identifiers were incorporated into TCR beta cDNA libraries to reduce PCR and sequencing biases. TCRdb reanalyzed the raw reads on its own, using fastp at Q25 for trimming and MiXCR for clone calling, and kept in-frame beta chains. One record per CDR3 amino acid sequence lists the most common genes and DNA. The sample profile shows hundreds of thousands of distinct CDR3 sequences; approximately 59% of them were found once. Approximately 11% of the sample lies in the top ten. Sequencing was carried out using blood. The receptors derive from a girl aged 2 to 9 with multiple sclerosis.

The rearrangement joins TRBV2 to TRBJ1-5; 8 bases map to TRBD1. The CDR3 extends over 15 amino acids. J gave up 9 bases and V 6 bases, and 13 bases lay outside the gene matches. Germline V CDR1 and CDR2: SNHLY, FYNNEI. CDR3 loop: CASRMQTGGSLPQHF. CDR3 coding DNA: TGTGCCAGCAGGATGCAAACAGGGGGGTCCTTGCCCCAGCATTTT. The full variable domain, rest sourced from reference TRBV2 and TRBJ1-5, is EPEVTQTPSHQVTQMGQEVILRCVPISNHLYFYWYRQILGQKVEFLVSFYNNEISEKSEIFDDQFSVERPDGSNFTLKIRSTKLEDSAMYFCASRMQTGGSLPQHFGDGTRLSIL.

The CDR3 bases are TGTGCCAGCAGCAAACGCCCCTCCAAGACAGTGCTCTGCGCCAACGTCCTGACTTTC. Protein product: CASSKRPSKTVLCANVLTF. V usage is TRBV21-1 and J usage is TRBJ2-6; TRBD2 reflects the table's D call only, with no check against the DNA. TRBV21-1 has pseudogene status. The CDR3 covers 19 residues.

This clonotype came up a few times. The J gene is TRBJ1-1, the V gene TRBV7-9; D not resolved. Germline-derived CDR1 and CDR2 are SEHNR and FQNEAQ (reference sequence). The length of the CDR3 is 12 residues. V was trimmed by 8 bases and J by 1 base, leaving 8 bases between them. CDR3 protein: CASANGNTEAFF. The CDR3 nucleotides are TGTGCCAGCGCAAATGGGAACACTGAAGCTTTCTTT.

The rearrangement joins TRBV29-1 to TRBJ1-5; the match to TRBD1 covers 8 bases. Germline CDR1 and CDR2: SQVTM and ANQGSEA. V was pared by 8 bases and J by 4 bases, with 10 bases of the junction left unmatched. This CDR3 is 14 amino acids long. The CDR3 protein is CSPWTGMGNQPQHF. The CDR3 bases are TGCAGCCCTTGGACAGGGATGGGAAATCAGCCCCAGCATTTT.

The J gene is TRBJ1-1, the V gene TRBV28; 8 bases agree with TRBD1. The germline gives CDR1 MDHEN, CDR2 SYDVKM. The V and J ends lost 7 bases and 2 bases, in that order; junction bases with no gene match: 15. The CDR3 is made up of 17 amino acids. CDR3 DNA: TGTGCCAGCACCTCAGGACAGGGCCAGGGGGGAAACACTGAAGCTTTCTTT. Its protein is CASTSGQGQGGNTEAFF.

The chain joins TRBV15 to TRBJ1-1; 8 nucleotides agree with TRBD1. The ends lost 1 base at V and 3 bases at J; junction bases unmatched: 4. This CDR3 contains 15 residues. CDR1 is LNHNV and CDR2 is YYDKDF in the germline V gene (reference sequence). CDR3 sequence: CATSRVTGADTEAFF. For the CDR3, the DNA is TGTGCCACCAGCAGAGTGACAGGGGCGGACACTGAAGCTTTCTTT.

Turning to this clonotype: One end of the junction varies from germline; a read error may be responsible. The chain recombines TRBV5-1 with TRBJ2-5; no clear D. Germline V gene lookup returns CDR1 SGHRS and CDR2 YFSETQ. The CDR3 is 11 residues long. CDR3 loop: CASSLGEAQYF. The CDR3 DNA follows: TGCGCCAGCAGCTTGGGAGAGGCCCAGTACTTC.

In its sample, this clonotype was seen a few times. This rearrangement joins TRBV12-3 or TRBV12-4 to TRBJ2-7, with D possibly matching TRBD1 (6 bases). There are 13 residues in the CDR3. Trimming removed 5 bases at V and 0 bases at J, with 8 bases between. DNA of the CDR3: TGTGCCAGCAGTCGGGACACCTCCTACGAGCAGTACTTC. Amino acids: CASSRDTSYEQYF.

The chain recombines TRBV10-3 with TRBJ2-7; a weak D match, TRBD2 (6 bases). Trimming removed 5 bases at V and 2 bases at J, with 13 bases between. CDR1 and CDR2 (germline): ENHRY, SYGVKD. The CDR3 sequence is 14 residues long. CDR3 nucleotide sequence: TGTGCCATCAGTAAACCGGGAGATCCCTACGAGCAGTACTTC. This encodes CAISKPGDPYEQYF.

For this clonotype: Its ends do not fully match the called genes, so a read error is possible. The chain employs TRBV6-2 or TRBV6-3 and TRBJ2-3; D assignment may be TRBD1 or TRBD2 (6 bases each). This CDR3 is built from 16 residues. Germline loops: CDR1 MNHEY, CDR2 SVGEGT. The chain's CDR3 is CASNYRAGSPADTQYF. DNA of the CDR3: TGTGCCAGCAATTACAGGGCGGGGAGCCCGGCTGATACGCAGTATTTT.

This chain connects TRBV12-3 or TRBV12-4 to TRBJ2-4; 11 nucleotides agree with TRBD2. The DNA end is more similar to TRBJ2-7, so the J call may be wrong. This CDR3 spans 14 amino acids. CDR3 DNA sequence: TGTGCCAGCAGTTTATTACTAGCGGGAGACGAGCAGTACTTC. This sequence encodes CASSLLLAGDEQYF.

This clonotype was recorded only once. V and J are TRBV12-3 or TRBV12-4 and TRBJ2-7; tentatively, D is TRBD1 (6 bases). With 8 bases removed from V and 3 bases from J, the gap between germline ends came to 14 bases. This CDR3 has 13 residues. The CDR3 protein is CASRDTQFYEQYF. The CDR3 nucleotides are TGTGCCAGCCGGGACACTCAGTTCTACGAGCAGTACTTC.

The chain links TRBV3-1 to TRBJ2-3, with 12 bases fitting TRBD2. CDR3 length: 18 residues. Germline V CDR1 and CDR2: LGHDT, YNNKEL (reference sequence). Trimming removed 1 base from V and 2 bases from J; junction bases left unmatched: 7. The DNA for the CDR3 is TGTGCCAGCAGCCAAGGGCTAGCGGGGGGGGATCTCACAGATACGCAGTATTTT. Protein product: CASSQGLAGGDLTDTQYF.

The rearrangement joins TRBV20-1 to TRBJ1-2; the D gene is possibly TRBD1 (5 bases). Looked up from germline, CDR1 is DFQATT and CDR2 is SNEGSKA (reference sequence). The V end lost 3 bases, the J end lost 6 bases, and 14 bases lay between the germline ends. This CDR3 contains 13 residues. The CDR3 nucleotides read TGCAGTGCTAGCCTACCATGGGGGGATGGCTACACCTTC. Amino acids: CSASLPWGDGYTF.

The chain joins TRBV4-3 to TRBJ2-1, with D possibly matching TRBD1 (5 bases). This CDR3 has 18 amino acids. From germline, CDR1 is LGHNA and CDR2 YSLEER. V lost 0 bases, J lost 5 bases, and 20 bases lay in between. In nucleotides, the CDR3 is TGCGCCAGCAGCCAAGATCTTAGACAGTGGATTGGTCACAATGAGCAGTTCTTC. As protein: CASSQDLRQWIGHNEQFF.

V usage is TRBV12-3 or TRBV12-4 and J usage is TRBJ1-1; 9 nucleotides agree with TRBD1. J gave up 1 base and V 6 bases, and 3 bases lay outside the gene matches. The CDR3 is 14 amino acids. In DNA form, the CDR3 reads TGTGCCAGCAGGCAGGGACAGGGGAACACTGAAGCTTTCTTT. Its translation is CASRQGQGNTEAFF.

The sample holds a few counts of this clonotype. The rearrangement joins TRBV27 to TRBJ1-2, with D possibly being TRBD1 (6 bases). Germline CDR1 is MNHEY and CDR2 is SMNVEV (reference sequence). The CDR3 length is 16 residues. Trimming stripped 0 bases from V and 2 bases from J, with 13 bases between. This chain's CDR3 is CASSLSRQVRNYGYTF. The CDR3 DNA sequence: TGTGCCAGCAGTTTATCTCGACAGGTTAGGAACTATGGCTACACCTTC.

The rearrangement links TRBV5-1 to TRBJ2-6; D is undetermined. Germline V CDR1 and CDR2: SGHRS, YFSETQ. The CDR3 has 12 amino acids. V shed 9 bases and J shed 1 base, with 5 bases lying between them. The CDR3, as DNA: TGCGCCATTGATTCTGGGGCCAACGTCCTGACTTTC. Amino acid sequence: CAIDSGANVLTF. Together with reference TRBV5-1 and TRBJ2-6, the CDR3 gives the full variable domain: KAGVTQTPRYLIKTRGQQVTLSCSPISGHRSVSWYQQTPGQGLQFLFEYFSETQRNKGNFPGRFSGRQFSNSRSEMNVSTLELGDSALYLCAIDSGANVLTFGAGSRLTVL.

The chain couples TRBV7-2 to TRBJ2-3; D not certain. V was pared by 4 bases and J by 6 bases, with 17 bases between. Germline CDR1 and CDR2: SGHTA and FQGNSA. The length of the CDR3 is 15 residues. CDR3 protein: CASSSYETESDTQYF. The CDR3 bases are TGTGCCAGCAGCTCCTACGAGACCGAGTCGGATACGCAGTATTTT.

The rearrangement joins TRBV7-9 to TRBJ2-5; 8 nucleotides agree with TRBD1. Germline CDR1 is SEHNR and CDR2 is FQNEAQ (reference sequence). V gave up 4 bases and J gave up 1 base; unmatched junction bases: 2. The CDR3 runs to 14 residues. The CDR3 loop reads CASSYTGGQETQYF. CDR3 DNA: TGTGCCAGCAGCTACACAGGGGGCCAAGAGACCCAGTACTTC.

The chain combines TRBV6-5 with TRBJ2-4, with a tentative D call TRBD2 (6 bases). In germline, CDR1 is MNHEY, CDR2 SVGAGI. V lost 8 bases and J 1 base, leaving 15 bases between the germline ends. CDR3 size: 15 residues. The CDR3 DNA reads TGTGCCAGCTCGGCGGAGGGCTTCGCCAAAAACATTCAGTACTTC. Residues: CASSAEGFAKNIQYF.

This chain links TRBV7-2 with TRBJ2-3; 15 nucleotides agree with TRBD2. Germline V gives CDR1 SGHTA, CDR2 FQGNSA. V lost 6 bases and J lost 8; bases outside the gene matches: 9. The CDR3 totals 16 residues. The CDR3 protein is CASSRTSGRDLSTQYF. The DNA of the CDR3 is TGTGCCAGCAGTCGGACTAGCGGGAGGGACCTGAGTACGCAGTATTTT.

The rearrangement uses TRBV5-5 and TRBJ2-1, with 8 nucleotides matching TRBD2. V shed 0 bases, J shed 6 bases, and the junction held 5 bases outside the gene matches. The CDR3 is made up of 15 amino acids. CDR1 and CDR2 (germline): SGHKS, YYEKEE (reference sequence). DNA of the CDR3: TGTGCCAGCAGCTTGGTTGGACTAGCAGTCAATGAGCAGTTCTTC. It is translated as CASSLVGLAVNEQFF.

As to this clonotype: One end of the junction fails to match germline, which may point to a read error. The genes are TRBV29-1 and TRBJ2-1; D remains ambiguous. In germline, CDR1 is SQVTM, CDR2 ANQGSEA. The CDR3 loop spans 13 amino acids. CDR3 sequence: CSANLGSYNERFF. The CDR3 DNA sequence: TGCAGCGCAAACTTGGGCTCCTACAATGAGCGGTTCTTC.

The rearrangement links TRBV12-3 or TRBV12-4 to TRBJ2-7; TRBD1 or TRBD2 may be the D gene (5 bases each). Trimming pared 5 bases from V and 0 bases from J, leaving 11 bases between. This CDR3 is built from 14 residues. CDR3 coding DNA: TGTGCCAGCAGTCTCCGGGACGTCTCCTACGAGCAGTACTTC. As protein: CASSLRDVSYEQYF.

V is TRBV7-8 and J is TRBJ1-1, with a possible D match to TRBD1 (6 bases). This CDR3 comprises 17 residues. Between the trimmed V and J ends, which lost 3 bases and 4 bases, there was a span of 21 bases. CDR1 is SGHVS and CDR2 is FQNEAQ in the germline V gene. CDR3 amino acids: CASSLGRGRSGGTEAFF. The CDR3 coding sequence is TGTGCCAGCAGCTTGGGCAGGGGACGGAGTGGAGGCACTGAAGCTTTCTTT.